The TCR beta chain described here comes from a study of T cells expressing NK-cell markers. Study conclusions and caveats: These clonotypes additionally ranked first within the CD3+CD56-NKG2C+ fraction of a few donors.

About this clonotype: Its antigen is unidentified.

Template switching by 5'RACE with UMIs generated the TCR beta cDNA. Each CDR3 protein gets one entry in TCRdb, which reprocessed the 5' RACE reads and gives no DNA. This repertoire includes hundreds of thousands of distinct CDR3 sequences. The CDR3 runs 16 residues. Germline V gene data show CDR1 as KGHDR and CDR2 as SFDVKD. The chain is built from TRBV24-1 and TRBJ2-3; with no DNA, the TCRdb D assignment of TRBD2 cannot be verified. Sequencing was done on a sample of blood T cells: a sorted CD56 or NKG2C T cell subset, CD4+ or CD8+ T cells, or bulk PBMC T cells (not recorded which). This receptor was taken from a woman aged 18 to 75 in good health. CDR3 sequence reads: CATSDFGGEGTDTQYF.